The source of this T cell receptor (beta chain) is a study of blood T cells in healthy people across ages. Study conclusions and caveats: The study found more naive CD4+ cells and higher diversity in long-lived than aged donors.

The use of a sample-barcoded 5' primer and a J-beta primer mix characterized a second PCR of about 7 to 12 cycles. Every single cDNA molecule received a tag from a template-switch adaptor with 12 random nucleotides. TCRdb called the 5' RACE reads again in MiXCR, with one record for every CDR3 protein. This table holds around 1,600,000 distinct CDR3 sequences, roughly two fifths found once. With respect to this clonotype: The target antigen is unknown.

This CDR3 contains 16 residues. Trimming stripped 5 bases from V and 7 bases from J, with 24 bases between. The sample was blood. The V call is TRBV12-3 or TRBV12-4, the J call TRBJ2-7, with D possibly TRBD1 on 5 matching bases. The receptor comes from a woman under 30 in good health. The CDR3 sequence: CASSPLGPVGYNEQYF. The CDR3 DNA follows: TGTGCCAGCAGTCCGCTGGGGCCCGTCGGCTACAATGAGCAGTACTTC.